This T cell receptor beta chain was profiled in a study of molecular identifiers for immune sequencing clone quantification. CDR1 and CDR2 (germline): SEHNR, FQNEAQ (reference sequence). V shed 8 bases and J 8 bases; nucleotides not matched to a gene: 8. There are 13 residues in the CDR3. In TCRdb, the PCR reads were re-called with MiXCR into one record per CDR3 protein. The sample lists around 460,000 distinct CDR3 sequences; less than 30% were seen once. This sequence joins TRBV7-9 and TRBJ1-4; TRBD1 matches 7 bases. The receptor comes from a human donor in good health. Some libraries in this study had Jurkat cell RNA spiked in. Sequenced input: naive CD8+ T cells from blood, with Jurkat cell RNA spiked in. Subset meaning: FACS-sorted CD8+CD4-CCR7+CD45RA+ naive T cells. The CDR3 here is CASHQGDSEKLFF. The CDR3 DNA sequence: TGTGCCAGCCACCAGGGGGACTCCGAAAAACTGTTTTTT.